This T cell receptor (beta chain) was found in a study of cytomegalovirus exposure and HLA in healthy donors (dated 2017 in TCRdb). For the study in its entirety: An earlier analysis of approximately 640 of the donors reported about 250 Gb of sequence data and roughly 100 million unique TCR beta sequences from about 179 million T cells. An early release covering about 600 HLA-typed donors comprised approximately 300 gigabases of sequencing data and about 90 million unique TCR sequences. Among the approximately 400 genotyped donors, approximately 77% belonged to the genetic ancestry cluster associated with self-reported Caucasian donors. The aim of the study was to test whether cataloging public T cell receptors could identify signatures of past pathogen exposure. The study profiled the T cell repertoires of 500 to 800 subjects by immunosequencing and related them to cytomegalovirus serostatus. Along with the roughly 670-subject first cohort, a separate validation cohort of more than 90 different subjects was used. To predict cytomegalovirus infection status, the study combined high-throughput TCR immunosequencing, statistical association of individual TCRs with disease status, and machine learning. In a later analysis, previously published TCR beta repertoires from roughly 710 donors were re-analyzed and high-resolution HLA genotyping was added so that TCR occurrence patterns could be studied. Rather than using new phenotypic data, the later analysis identified candidate immune exposures from TCR beta sequences and from how often those sequences occurred across donors. An earlier analysis of 587 of the donors used high-throughput TCR beta sequencing to judge whether each TCR beta V gene segment behaved as functional or pseudogenic. Donor age, sex, ethnicity and CMV serostatus were compiled alongside the repertoire data. Genome-wide SNP genotypes for about 60% of the roughly 700 donors were used in a later genetic analysis, which treated that subset as a discovery cohort. All discovery cohort repertoires had been generated using a single sequencing platform. HLA typing covered class I and class II loci at four-digit resolution. Typing coverage varied by locus: roughly 629-640 donors for A, B, C, DRB1 and DQB1; roughly 500 for DQA1; more than 600 for DPA1; approximately 470 for DPB1. A handful of DR-DQ haplotypes were handled as single units for association and clustering because linkage in the cohort was strong. Among around 400 genotyped donors of the cohort, an average of around 250,000 unique TCR beta nucleotide sequences was sequenced per donor, of which approximately 19% were non-productive.

The library was made by the immunoSEQ multiplex PCR assay. For the multiplex PCR, a mixture combining 60 forward primers for TCR Vbeta segments and 13 reverse primers for TCR Jbeta segments was used. The CDR3 region of rearranged TCR beta genes was amplified from genomic DNA with a multiplex PCR assay. The Illumina HiSeq System was used to sequence the amplified TCR beta libraries as 87-base-pair reads. On the authors' methods: In a later analysis, tens of millions of unique TCR beta chains were counted across the 666 repertoires, and about 10 million of these chains were shared by at least two donors. To remove PCR and sequencing errors, raw reads were error-corrected and collapsed into unique sequences using a nearest-neighbor algorithm that merged closely related sequences. Alignment of CDR3 sequences to IMGT reference sequences was used to assign V, D and J gene segments. Each retained sequence needed at least a six-nucleotide match to both a V gene segment and a J gene segment. Rearrangements were called productive when the CDR3 lacked stop codons and stayed in frame with V and J; all others were non-productive. CDR3 was defined according to IMGT convention as the region running from the second conserved V-encoded cysteine to the conserved J-encoded phenylalanine. In an earlier analysis of around 570 of the donors, sequences lacking an unambiguous match to a single V gene segment were excluded. An earlier analysis of 587 of the donors called V segments functional above 56.7% productive rearrangements and segregating when the between-donor standard deviation exceeded 5%. To diagnose cytomegalovirus status from the catalog of TCR beta chain sequences, a statistical classification framework was built. In a later analysis, V and J genes were assigned by comparing TCR nucleotide sequences against IMGT/GENE-DB human TR gene sequences. In a later analysis, CDR3 sequences and most-parsimonious VDJ recombination scenarios were assigned using the TCRdist pipeline. In a later analysis, each TCR beta chain was defined by its CDR3 amino acid sequence together with its V-gene family, and reads lacking a unique V-gene family were excluded. To address suspected cross-contamination and a sequencing artifact, a later analysis removed roughly 640 highly shared, low-generation-probability nucleotide sequences. A later analysis calculated a clonal expansion index for each public chain from normalized within-repertoire ranks of inferred template counts. In a later analysis, generation probabilities were computed with a VDJ recombination model fitted to out-of-frame rearrangements, and the resulting probabilities were checked against IGoR. Hypergeometric tests were used in a later analysis to score TCR-TCR, TCR-HLA and TCR-CMV co-occurrence, with a repertoire-size bias correction applied to the TCR pairs. In a later analysis, false discovery rates were estimated by permuting HLA or CMV assignments 20 times. A later analysis grouped co-occurring TCRs with DBSCAN, adding TCRdist sequence similarity when clustering within HLA-allele-positive subsets. Repertoires with fewer than 30,000 or more than 120,000 public chains, plus five repertoires with anomalous nucleotide sharing, were excluded from co-occurrence clustering. Imported from immuneACCESS, the table was reduced by TCRdb to in-frame sequences with V and J called. These copies leave out some clones; in studies compared against another copy, an unresolved V gene accounts for under half, and the cause of the remainder is not known. The DNA gave D and trimming, while V, J and clone size come from that table. Present in this sample are 100,000 to 120,000 clones, approximately 81% of which were seen just once. The ten largest clones capture around 1.2% of the sample.

Points on this clone: Its antigen is currently not known. Within one base of it there is no much larger clone, and no base qualities were kept.

In total, over 600 healthy bone marrow donors made up the cohort. All cohort members were sampled while nominally healthy, although unrecorded immune exposures were likely present. The donor tested CMV seronegative and was one of the 352 seronegative cohort members. Each donor provided a peripheral blood sample, and peripheral blood mononuclear cells were used for TCR beta sequencing. Genomic DNA was extracted from the blood cell samples with the Qiagen DNeasy Blood Extraction Kit. Overall study outcomes, separate from this receptor: The authors suggested that the approach could potentially be extended to other disease states and immunological phenotypes. Linkage disequilibrium might explain the correlated functional status among segregating V segments, but an unknown experimental factor could not be excluded. Because the 87-base-pair reads could not distinguish some IMGT-functional V segments, including TRBV6-2 and TRBV6-3, those segments were excluded. Because counts were too low, 15 to 20 rarely observed V segments, including chromosome 9 orphons, were left out of the earlier analysis of a few hundred of the donors. In both the original and validation cohorts, the classifier was reported to diagnose cytomegalovirus status with high specificity and sensitivity. A later analysis found that HLA-associated TCR beta chains were more clonally expanded and had lower generation probabilities than equally common non-associated chains. Because HLA typing was missing for some donors at each locus, association tests included only the typed subset. Sequencing depth was assumed to be roughly uniform across donors in the presence/absence analyses, though that assumption may not hold. In the study, 164 TCR beta chains were listed as associated with cytomegalovirus. At a false discovery rate of 0.05, a later analysis linked some 17,000 TCR beta sequences to specific HLA alleles. Strong co-occurrence of HLA alleles, especially DR and DQ, made assigning TCR associations to individual alleles difficult. Immune exposure information for the cohort was limited to CMV serostatus. In a later genetic analysis, fewer N-insertions in productive TCRs were reported among donors in an Asian-associated ancestry cluster than the approximately 670-donor mean. According to a later analysis, most CMV-associated TCR beta chains appeared to be HLA-restricted, and the HLA associations seemed to be driven largely by CMV exposure. A cluster of highly shared sequence variants was judged likely to represent a technical artifact of the sequencing pipeline. A further reported finding was that TCR beta sequences accurately predicted the HLA-A and HLA-B alleles for most subjects in the first cohort. According to a later analysis, TCR association rates differed among HLA loci, with DRB1 alleles showing the most associated TCRs and HLA-C alleles showing the fewest. Only TCR beta chains were sequenced in this cohort, and the absence of alpha or paired-chain data limited detectable features. While some public TCRs were present in many individuals, most TCR sequences turned up only very rarely across donors. In a later genetic analysis, a missense DCLRE1C variant was associated with V-gene and J-gene trimming of TCR beta chains, and the association was replicated in an independent cohort. In a later analysis, several top co-occurrence clusters were reported to appear linked to parvovirus B19, influenza, CMV and Epstein-Barr virus. In an earlier analysis of approximately 600 of the donors, most TCR beta V segments were observed in productive rearrangements about 87% or about 30% of the time, broadly matching IMGT annotations. Three of the identified cytomegalovirus-associated TCR beta chains were confirmed in vitro to be specific for cytomegalovirus antigens.

Including cysteine and phenylalanine, the CDR3 has 16 amino acids. CDR3 DNA is the only sequence kept; it has 48 bases, read in frame from the first base. The trim is 2 bases for V and 0 bases for J, with a gap of 13 bases between the germline ends. The germline V gene specifies SGHDN as CDR1 and FVKESK as CDR2. The sequence was obtained from a young man in good health and CMV-seronegative. Recombination joined TRBV14 with TRBJ1-2, with TRBD1 tentatively as D gene (5 bases match). What was sequenced was PBMCs. The CDR3 reads as follows: CASSQSGAPANYGYTF. The sequence in DNA is TGTGCCAGCAGCCAAAGCGGGGCGCCAGCTAACTATGGCTACACCTTC. Joined to the reference TRBV14 and TRBJ1-2 proteins, this CDR3 gives the full variable domain: EAGVTQFPSHSVIEKGQTVTLRCDPISGHDNLYWYRRVMGKEIKFLLHFVKESKQDESGMPNNRFLAERTGGTYSTLKVQPAELEDSGVYFCASSQSGAPANYGYTFGSGTRLTVV.